This T cell receptor (beta chain) came from a study of control samples from healthy donors and cancer patients. Profiling relied on immunoSEQ multiplex PCR, and the TCRdb table lists in-frame clones only, not all of them. Altogether some 170,000 clones are present, 96% being singletons, with the ten largest covering around 0.92%. The CDR3 is 14 amino acids. Trimming cost V 7 bases and J 1 base, with 11 bases left between them. The chain couples TRBV23-1 to TRBJ1-5, with a possible D match to TRBD1 (5 bases). TRBV23-1 is noted as an ORF with a role that remains uncertain. Source material: blood. The receptor's source is a woman aged 25 to 45 in good health. CDR3 DNA: TGCGCCAGCACCTTTTGGGACAGCAATCAGCCCCAGCATTTT. Its translation: CASTFWDSNQPQHF.